This record looks at one T cell receptor beta chain sequence and its context. Its specificity is not known. The sample originates from a study of cytotoxic CD8 clonotypes in ibrutinib-treated CLL. Study overall: The patients, some eleven relapsed/refractory and more than 14 treatment-naive, included around 17 who were IGHV unmutated.

The data were produced by immunoSEQ multiplex PCR, yet TCRdb's version contains in-frame clones alone and is incomplete. The data hold under 300,000 clones, with around 69% observed a single time. Study observations and caveats: Among the clonotypes, public ones were uncommon and contracted or held stable on treatment. Clonality measured at baseline exceeded age-matched healthy donors, tracking circulating CD8+ T-cell counts. Clonality increased with ibrutinib response but returned toward baseline at progression.

This CDR3 region has 15 residues. V was shortened by 5 bases and J by 2 bases, with 17 bases between the two germline ends. Germline CDR1 is SGHRS and CDR2 is YFSETQ. The clonotype originates from a human donor with chronic lymphocytic leukemia. Source: PBMCs, taken at disease progression, from a patient treated with ibrutinib. The genes are TRBV5-1 and TRBJ2-7, with D perhaps TRBD1 or TRBD2 (6 bases each). CDR3 bases: TGCGCCAGCAGTAGCGGAGGGGGGCTCACCTACGAGCAGTACTTC. This gives the protein CASSSGGGLTYEQYF.